This T cell receptor (beta chain) was identified in a study of draining lymph node invasion in breast cancer (dated by TCRdb to the early 2020s). Describing the broader study: Metastasis in lymph nodes was diagnosed using histology and cytokeratin immunohistochemistry and was confirmed with EpCAM/CD45 flow cytometry. A separate targeted assay used bulk TCR-beta CDR3 sequencing to compare sorted memory regulatory T cells with memory conventional CD4 T cells across breast cancer tissues. Matched non-invaded and tumor-invaded tumor-draining lymph nodes plus the primary tumor were contributed by each patient, with both Treg and Tconv subsets profiled. The separate targeted TCR sequencing included lymph nodes from five patients, and primary tumors were also sequenced for most of those five patients. Paper-wide results and their limitations: Some of the top 100 tumor clones were detected in invaded and non-invaded nodes, suggesting recirculation between tumor and draining nodes. Whether Treg conversion occurred in a given organ or whether converted Tregs recirculated between nodes and tumor could not be resolved from the data. In each tissue, about 14-25% of Treg TCRs were also present in Tconvs, a finding interpreted as suggesting peripheral induction of Tregs. Tracking of the top-100 tumor clones could be carried out in just a couple of patients. TCRs shared between the Treg and Tconv subsets were regarded as suggesting, but not proving, a common clonal origin. According to the targeted TCR-seq data, Tregs appeared to be more clonally expanded than Tconvs in every tissue, and both subsets had lower diversity in tumor than in lymph nodes.

For memory regulatory T cells, the sort was based on CD4+ CD45RA- CD25high cells. Tumor-draining lymph nodes were classified as non-invaded or invaded according to absence or presence of metastatic tumor cells. Before staining and sorting, T cells were pre-enriched using a Miltenyi Pan T Cell isolation kit. Immunohistochemistry for estrogen receptor, progesterone receptor, HER2 and Ki-67 was used to characterize primary tumors. Within a few hours after surgery, the fresh surgical tissue was processed by cutting it into small fragments. The tissue fragments were digested enzymatically for around 22 minutes with Liberase TL plus DNase and were then passed through a 40-micrometer strainer. After DAPI live/dead staining, sorting was performed on a BD FACS Aria II with roughly 96-99% purity. Sorted cells were lysed in TCL buffer and RNA was purified with a Norgen Single Cell RNA purification kit including DNase treatment.

This clonotype was seen only once. There is no known antigen for this receptor. The sample holds no much larger clone one base away, and base qualities are not on file. A lone read offers only weak evidence. Receptors were amplified or captured by bulk RNA-seq. The sequencer was an Illumina HiSeq 2500. In the source study's methods: CDR3 sequences in the separate targeted TCR-seq dataset were extracted from raw reads and quantified using MiXCR version 2.1.5 with default parameters. Each TCR-beta clone in the separate targeted TCR-seq dataset was defined by the V gene, J gene and CDR3 sequence taken together. In the separate targeted TCR-seq dataset, clones with fewer than three counts were removed, then only the 90% most strongly expressed clones per sample were retained. In the separate targeted TCR-seq dataset, Treg-Tconv overlap was computed as shared clones divided by total Treg clones per tissue, times 100. Clones were called with MiXCR by TCRdb after fastp trimmed the public reads at Q25, and only in-frame beta chains were retained. Duplicate CDR3 protein sequences are folded into a single record with the most common DNA and genes. These V and J calls rely on TCRdb rather than the paper's analysis. A total of about 1,200 distinct CDR3 sequences appear in this sample, under 75% of them only once. Around 9.3% of the sample rests with the top ten.

The CDR3 contains 16 residues, cysteine and phenylalanine counted. Kept here is only the CDR3 DNA, which spans 48 bases and is read in frame from base 1. CDR1 and CDR2 (MNHEY, SVGAGI) derive from the germline V gene. V loses 0 bases of germline sequence and J loses 2 bases, and the interval between the two ends is 13 bases. The clonotype originates from a female donor with luminal breast cancer. Recombination joined TRBV6-5 with TRBJ1-1; the D gene is perhaps TRBD1, on 5 matching bases. Sequencing was carried out using sorted memory Tregs from a lymph node. The sample's cell subset or site label is to be understood as: CD45RA-negative sorted CD4+ T cells (memory Tconv or effector/memory Treg). The DNA reads as follows: TGTGCCAGCAGTTACTCATGGGGCGCTACTAACACTGAAGCTTTCTTT. Its translation reads: CASSYSWGATNTEAFF.